Listed here are 19 T cell receptor beta chains from one sample, sequenced in a study of regulatory T cells in long-lasting Graves disease. Relying on iRepertoire HTBI primers and Arm-PCR of CDR3 regions, the team built TCR beta libraries. MiXCR was run by TCRdb on the multiplex PCR reads, yielding one entry per CDR3 protein. The sample has about 430,000 distinct CDR3 sequences, roughly a fifth seen once. Time point indicated: persistent/refractory GD, antithyroid drugs over 5 years with positive TRAb. With RNA extracted from PBMCs as input, the TCR library was made. The sequencing used peripheral blood mononuclear cells (PBMCs), collected when the disease was refractory, from a patient treated with antithyroid drugs. Receptors were obtained from a female donor with Graves disease.

This clonotype was detected a few times. The V call is TRBV20-1, the J call TRBJ2-7, with 8 bases identical to TRBD1. CDR1 and CDR2 from the germline V gene are DFQATT and SNEGSKA (reference sequence). The J segment lost 2 bases and the V segment lost 3 bases, leaving 9 bases of the junction unmatched. CDR3 length equals 15 residues. The CDR3 DNA follows: TGCAGTGCTAGCCCCGGGACAGGTGCGACCTACGAGCAGTACTTC. Translating gives CSASPGTGATYEQYF.

The CDR3 region has the DNA TGTGCCATCAGTGAGTCGGGGGCGAACACTGAAGCTTTCTTT. This gives the protein CAISESGANTEAFF. V is TRBV10-3 and J is TRBJ1-1; maybe TRBD1 (6 bases). V lost 0 bases and J 1 base, leaving 6 bases between the germline ends. This CDR3 is built from 14 residues. From germline, CDR1 is ENHRY and CDR2 SYGVKD.

This clonotype has a count of ten or more. The CDR3 spells CASSWGLEQYF. The CDR3 DNA reads as TGTGCCAGCAGTTGGGGGTTGGAGCAGTACTTC. The J gene is TRBJ2-7, the V gene TRBV27; D may correspond to TRBD1 or TRBD2 (5 bases each). The germline V and J ends were trimmed by 4 bases and 7 bases, with 8 bases remaining between them. Germline V gene data show CDR1 as MNHEY and CDR2 as SMNVEV (reference sequence). This CDR3 contains 11 residues.

Ten or more counts support this clonotype. The chain combines TRBV9 with TRBJ1-1, with D uncertain. V dropped 0 bases and J dropped 1 base, with 7 bases sitting between them. Germline V CDR1 and CDR2: SGDLS, YYNGEE. This CDR3 has 14 residues. Here the CDR3 DNA reads TGTGCCAGCAGCGTAGACGGACCGAACACTGAAGCTTTCTTT. It is translated as CASSVDGPNTEAFF.

There are a few counts of this clonotype. The chain employs TRBV7-2 and TRBJ1-4, with unresolved D. V lost 0 bases and J lost 8, with 19 bases in between. The germline CDR1 and CDR2 sequences are SGHTA and FQGNSA. This CDR3 is built from 17 residues. The CDR3, as DNA: TGTGCCAGCAGCTTAGCGAATGGTTACCAGAGTGGAGAAAAACTGTTTTTT. Amino acid sequence: CASSLANGYQSGEKLFF.

This clonotype was recorded at least ten times. The chain uses TRBV6-1 and TRBJ2-7; D perhaps matches TRBD2 (6 bases). The CDR3 extends over 15 amino acids. Germline V gives CDR1 MNHNS, CDR2 SASEGT. Trimming took off 8 bases at V and 0 bases at J, with 17 bases between the two ends. The CDR3 loop is CASLYPEGSSYEQYF. The CDR3 DNA sequence: TGTGCCAGCCTATACCCGGAGGGGAGCTCCTACGAGCAGTACTTC.

The chain carries TRBV5-6 and TRBJ2-7, with D possibly being TRBD1 or TRBD2 (5 bases each). Trimming shortened V by 0 bases and J by 2 bases, and 18 bases separated the two germline ends. CDR3 length equals 17 residues. Looked up from germline, CDR1 is SGHDT and CDR2 is YYEEEE. DNA for the CDR3: TGTGCCAGCAGCTTGGTTCTGAGAGGCGAGGGGACCTACGAGCAGTACTTC. It yields the protein CASSLVLRGEGTYEQYF.

This clonotype came up many times. The V and J genes are TRBV6-1 and TRBJ1-2; weak D call: TRBD1 (6 bases). Trimming cost V 4 bases and J 4 bases, with 13 bases left between them. The germline V gene encodes CDR1 MNHNS and CDR2 SASEGT. The CDR3 runs 14 residues. CDR3 in amino acids: CASSAGQDGYGYTF. DNA of the CDR3: TGTGCCAGCAGTGCGGGACAAGACGGCTATGGCTACACCTTC.

In its sample, this clonotype was seen once. This chain links TRBV28 with TRBJ2-7, with 9 positions matching TRBD1. This CDR3 has 14 residues. V was clipped by 6 bases and J by 4 bases; unmatched bases: 7. CDR1 is MDHEN and CDR2 is SYDVKM in the germline V gene. CDR3 amino acids: CASRGGTGLYEQYF. The CDR3 region has the DNA TGTGCCAGCAGGGGGGGGACAGGGCTTTACGAGCAGTACTTC.

The table lists this clonotype with many counts. The chain combines TRBV20-1 with TRBJ1-5; tentatively, D is TRBD1 (6 bases). Germline loops: CDR1 DFQATT, CDR2 SNEGSKA (reference sequence). The CDR3 is 14 amino acids. Trimming stripped 3 bases from V and 4 bases from J, with 13 bases between. The CDR3 sequence is CSASGTRGNQPQHF. The CDR3 region has the DNA TGCAGTGCTAGCGGGACAAGAGGGAATCAGCCCCAGCATTTT.

Concerning this clonotype: A much larger clone lies one base from this, so it may be a read error. The V gene is TRBV28, the J gene TRBJ2-7; TRBD1 agrees at 7 bases. V shed 5 bases, J shed 5 bases, and the junction held 9 bases outside the gene matches. This CDR3 has 14 amino acids. Germline loops: CDR1 MDHEN, CDR2 SYDVKM. CDR3 DNA: TGTGCCAGCAGTCCCGGGACAGTCGTCCACGAGCAGTACTTC. Translated, it gives CASSPGTVVHEQYF. Combining the CDR3 with reference TRBV28 and TRBJ2-7 gives the whole variable domain DVKVTQSSRYLVKRTGEKVFLECVQDMDHENMFWYRQDPGLGLRLIYFSYDVKMKEKGDIPEGYSVSREKKERFSLILESASTNQTSMYLCASSPGTVVHEQYFGPGTRLTVT.

The V gene is TRBV20-1, the J gene TRBJ1-4; weak D call: TRBD1 (5 bases). CDR3 length equals 18 residues. Trimming stripped 0 bases from V and 8 bases from J, with 25 bases between. CDR1 and CDR2 (germline): DFQATT, SNEGSKA (reference sequence). The CDR3 coding sequence is TGCAGTGCTAGAGATTGGGAGAGTCTTCCCCCTGGGGCAGAAAAACTGTTTTTT. Translating gives CSARDWESLPPGAEKLFF.

Only a few counts were recorded for this clonotype. The chain joins TRBV3-1 to TRBJ2-7; D perhaps matches TRBD1 (5 bases). This CDR3 is built from 14 residues. Per germline, CDR1 LGHDT and CDR2 YNNKEL (reference sequence). Between the trimmed V and J ends, which lost 4 bases and 3 bases, there was a span of 13 bases. This CDR3 reads CASSPSTGFYEQYF. CDR3 DNA sequence: TGTGCCAGCAGCCCTTCCACAGGATTCTACGAGCAGTACTTC.

This clonotype showed up just a few times. The chain employs TRBV27 and TRBJ2-7; D call uncertain. The CDR3 spans 16 residues. CDR1 and CDR2 from the germline V gene are MNHEY and SMNVEV (reference sequence). V was trimmed by 4 bases and J by 6 bases, leaving 22 bases between them. The CDR3 DNA reads as TGTGCCAGCAGTTCATCAAATGATCCTCCCCATGGCGAGCAGTACTTC. Protein sequence: CASSSSNDPPHGEQYF.

This clonotype was seen many times. The chain uses TRBV2 and TRBJ2-7; TRBD2 agrees at 10 bases. Trimming cost V 5 bases and J 3 bases; bases outside gene matches: 7. This CDR3 contains 15 residues. Looked up from germline, CDR1 is SNHLY and CDR2 is FYNNEI. The CDR3 DNA is TGTGCCAGCAGTCTAGATTCTAGCGGGAGCTACGAGCAGTACTTC. As protein: CASSLDSSGSYEQYF.

The chain carries TRBV20-1 and TRBJ2-7; D is possibly TRBD1 or TRBD2 (5 bases each). CDR1 and CDR2 (germline): DFQATT, SNEGSKA (reference sequence). Trimming took 4 bases from V and 0 from J, leaving 7 bases between them. The CDR3 runs to 12 residues. The CDR3 DNA sequence: TGCAGTGCTACAGGGAGCTCCTACGAGCAGTACTTC. The encoded protein is CSATGSSYEQYF.

This clonotype was recorded at least ten times. The chain uses TRBV12-3 or TRBV12-4 and TRBJ1-5; D not certain. The CDR3 has 12 amino acids. V was trimmed by 8 bases and J by 6 bases, leaving 11 bases between them. This CDR3 reads CASGVLRQPQHF. The CDR3 nucleotides read TGTGCCAGCGGGGTTCTCCGTCAGCCCCAGCATTTT.

To note about this clonotype: Possible read error: a much larger clone is one base away. The gene calls are TRBV3-1 and TRBJ1-1; D is ambiguous. The germline V and J ends were trimmed by 4 bases and 6 bases, with 9 bases remaining between them. CDR3 size: 12 residues. Germline V lookup: CDR1 LGHDT, CDR2 YNNKEL (reference sequence). This CDR3 is CASSRLDAEAFF. CDR3 nucleotides: TGTGCCAGCAGCCGATTAGACGCTGAAGCTTTCTTT.

This clonotype was observed at least ten times. CDR3 sequence reads: CASSETEGFGYTF. Here the CDR3 DNA reads TGTGCCAGCAGCGAGACAGAGGGATTTGGCTACACCTTC. The rearrangement links TRBV28 to TRBJ1-2; possible D gene TRBD1, 5 bases. V was clipped by 6 bases and J by 7 bases, with 15 bases between them. CDR1 is MDHEN and CDR2 is SYDVKM in the germline V gene. The length of the CDR3 is 13 residues.